The sequence of this T cell receptor (beta chain) was determined in a study of T cells after yellow fever vaccination. Study results and limitations: Only a minor proportion of clonotypes was detected across both CD4 and CD8 compartments.

TCRdb reprocessed the 5' RACE reads via MiXCR and lists one record per CDR3 protein. The sample lists 500,000 to 650,000 distinct CDR3 sequences; about 13% were seen once. Remarks on this clonotype: Its antigen is undetermined.

This clonotype was sampled from a man aged 30 to 45 who received the YFV17D yellow fever vaccine. This specimen was PBMCs, taken on the day of the yellow fever booster vaccination.

CDR3 in DNA: TGCGCCAGCAGCTTAAAGACAGGGCTAAATGAAAAACTGTTTTTT. Translating gives CASSLKTGLNEKLFF. J is TRBJ1-4 and V is TRBV5-1; 7 bases match TRBD1. The CDR3 is made up of 15 amino acids. Germline V gene data show CDR1 as SGHRS and CDR2 as YFSETQ. After removal of 2 bases from V and 5 bases from J, the junction contained 6 bases not matched to a gene.